This passage covers 29 T cell receptor beta chains from one sample sequenced in a study of naive and memory T cell subsets. Both TRBC1 and TRBC2 were covered by a beta constant-region primer of two equimolar oligonucleotides. Four rounds of PCR amplified the ligated cDNA using nested alpha and beta constant-region primers plus SP2. One entry per CDR3 protein results from TCRdb running MiXCR on the UMI-ligation and nested PCR reads. The sample holds 100,000 to 150,000 distinct CDR3 sequences, about 36% seen once. The sequenced sample was central memory CD4+ T cells from blood. Receptor source: a human donor in good health.

This clonotype was recorded a few times. The chain is built from TRBV28 and TRBJ2-5; TRBD2 matches 12 bases. The ends lost 5 bases at V and 5 bases at J; junction bases unmatched: 3. CDR1 is MDHEN and CDR2 is SYDVKM in the germline V gene. This CDR3 region has 14 residues. The DNA of the CDR3 is TGTGCCAGCAGTCCTGGACTAGCGGGGGAGACCCAGTACTTC. Its protein is CASSPGLAGETQYF.

The genes are TRBV11-3 and TRBJ2-2; tentative D call: TRBD1 (5 bases). This CDR3 spans 15 amino acids. Trimming left V 3 bases short and J 5 bases short, with 13 bases between. Germline V gene lookup returns CDR1 SGHNT and CDR2 YENEEA. CDR3 sequence (DNA): TGTGCCAGCAGCTTGGACACTATGGGGACCGGGGAGCTGTTTTTT. The encoded protein is CASSLDTMGTGELFF.

Turning to this clonotype: The junction shows a germline mismatch at one end, possibly a read error. The chain joins TRBV12-3 or TRBV12-4 to TRBJ2-1, with a weak D call TRBD2 (6 bases). There are 15 residues in the CDR3. The CDR3 loop reads CVSITLGGYQDEQFF. The CDR3 DNA reads TGTGTCAGCATTACCTTGGGGGGTTACCAGGATGAGCAGTTCTTC.

This rearrangement joins TRBV20-1 to TRBJ2-7, with D perhaps matching TRBD1 (9 bases). Looked up from germline, CDR1 is DFQATT and CDR2 is SNEGSKA (reference sequence). There are 18 residues in the CDR3. The V end lost 3 bases, the J end lost 0 bases, and 24 bases lay between the germline ends. As DNA, the CDR3 is TGCAGTGCTAGGGGGAGGACAGGGGCCACTAGCGGCTCCTACGAGCAGTACTTC. Its protein product is CSARGRTGATSGSYEQYF.

The genes are TRBV28 and TRBJ2-2; TRBD2 matches at 10 bases. The V gene end was trimmed by 4 bases and the J gene end by 1 base; junction bases not matched to a gene: 9. CDR1 MDHEN and CDR2 SYDVKM come from the germline V gene. This CDR3 is built from 18 residues. The CDR3 loop is CASSSGTSETKNTGELFF. The CDR3 DNA reads as TGTGCCAGCAGTTCCGGGACTAGCGAAACAAAGAACACCGGGGAGCTGTTTTTT.

The chain carries TRBV4-3 and TRBJ2-1; 9 bases are shared with TRBD1. Germline lookup yields CDR1 LGHNA and CDR2 YSLEER. V was clipped by 1 base and J by 7 bases; unmatched bases: 17. The CDR3 is made up of 19 amino acids. The CDR3 region has the DNA TGCGCCAGCAGCCAAGTCTGGTCTAGTACGGGACAGGGTAGTAATGAGCAGTTCTTC. Translating gives CASSQVWSSTGQGSNEQFF.

V is TRBV6-2 or TRBV6-3 and J is TRBJ1-5; possibly TRBD1 for D (6 bases). Germline assignment: CDR1 MNHEY and CDR2 SVGEGT. V lost 7 bases to trimming and J lost 11 bases, with 18 bases between them. The CDR3 has 13 residues. The CDR3 spells CASMEAGAGTQHF. The CDR3 region has the DNA TGTGCCAGCATGGAGGCAGGGGCAGGGACCCAGCATTTT.

V gene TRBV18 combines with J gene TRBJ2-7; 8 nucleotides align to TRBD1. J was trimmed by 1 base and V by 3 bases; bases with no gene match: 2. The CDR3 covers 14 residues. Germline-derived CDR1 and CDR2 are KGHSH and LQKENI. The CDR3 loop reads CASSPGTGSYEQYF. As DNA, the CDR3 is TGTGCCAGCTCACCCGGGACAGGTTCCTACGAGCAGTACTTC.

This clonotype occurred a few times. The genes are TRBV29-1 and TRBJ2-3; 8 bases match TRBD1. V trimming: 3 bases; J trimming: 4 bases; junction bases outside the gene matches: 6. This CDR3 has 14 residues. Germline loops: CDR1 SQVTM, CDR2 ANQGSEA. The CDR3 DNA sequence: TGCAGCGTTGAGGGGCAGGGGGCCTCAGATACGCAGTATTTT. Protein sequence: CSVEGQGASDTQYF.

The genes are TRBV6-5 and TRBJ1-5, with D hard to call. Germline loops: CDR1 MNHEY, CDR2 SVGAGI. The CDR3 contains 15 residues. The germline V and J ends were trimmed by 8 bases and 0 bases, with 14 bases remaining between them. DNA of the CDR3: TGTGCCAGCCGACAACGGGTATATAGCAATCAGCCCCAGCATTTT. This translates into CASRQRVYSNQPQHF.

This chain connects TRBV6-2 or TRBV6-3 to TRBJ1-1; D possibly corresponds to TRBD1 (5 bases). V was cut by 5 bases and J by 2 bases, with 15 bases left in between. The CDR3 has 15 amino acids. Germline CDR1 is MNHEY and CDR2 is SVGEGT. DNA for the CDR3: TGTGCCAGCAGTAAATCGGGACGGACTAACACTGAAGCTTTCTTT. It codes for CASSKSGRTNTEAFF.

V gene TRBV7-2 combines with J gene TRBJ1-1; D remains ambiguous. V was shortened by 1 base and J by 6 bases, with 12 bases between the two germline ends. The germline V gene encodes CDR1 SGHTA and CDR2 FQGNSA. CDR3 length: 14 residues. CDR3 bases: TGTGCCAGCAGCTTAGGAAGAGGATGGTCTGAAGCTTTCTTT. It translates to CASSLGRGWSEAFF.

V and J are TRBV28 and TRBJ1-5; perhaps TRBD1 as D (5 bases). V lost 4 bases and J lost 0, with 16 bases in between. CDR1 and CDR2 from the germline V gene are MDHEN and SYDVKM. This CDR3 comprises 17 residues. The CDR3 loop is CASSSRDPASSNQPQHF. CDR3 nucleotides: TGTGCCAGCAGTTCCCGGGACCCCGCGAGTAGCAATCAGCCCCAGCATTTT.

This CDR3 reads CASSWGHFTDTQYF. The CDR3 DNA follows: TGTGCCAGCAGTTGGGGACATTTCACAGATACGCAGTATTTT. The chain couples TRBV12-3 or TRBV12-4 to TRBJ2-3; D is possibly TRBD1 (6 bases). Between the trimmed V and J ends, which lost 4 bases and 2 bases, there was a span of 10 bases. The CDR3 runs to 14 residues.

V gene TRBV6-5 combines with J gene TRBJ2-5; TRBD2 is a possible D gene (5 bases). The CDR3 sequence is 17 residues long. Per the germline V gene, CDR1 is MNHEY and CDR2 is SVGAGI. V was trimmed by 0 bases and J by 2 bases, leaving 16 bases between them. CDR3 protein: CASSYSPEPGSQETQYF. CDR3 in DNA: TGTGCCAGCAGTTACTCCCCAGAGCCGGGAAGTCAAGAGACCCAGTACTTC.

The chain has TRBV12-3 or TRBV12-4 and TRBJ2-7; D assignment may be TRBD1 or TRBD2 (5 bases each). The CDR3 is 14 amino acids. V was cut by 2 bases and J by 7 bases, with 15 bases left in between. The CDR3 nucleotides read TGTGCCAGCAGTTTATGGGGCCGCCGAGGGGAGCAGTACTTC. This encodes CASSLWGRRGEQYF.

This clonotype has just a few counts. V usage is TRBV12-3 or TRBV12-4 and J usage is TRBJ2-1; 7 nucleotides agree with TRBD1. The CDR3 sequence is 14 residues long. The trim removed 6 bases at V and 2 bases at J, leaving 4 bases unmatched. The chain's CDR3 is CASRWTGTYNEQFF. CDR3 sequence (DNA): TGTGCCAGCAGGTGGACAGGTACCTACAATGAGCAGTTCTTC.

This clonotype was seen a few times. The CDR3 sequence is CASSLYGGAYQPQHF. The CDR3 DNA reads TGTGCCAGCAGTTTATATGGGGGCGCGTATCAGCCCCAGCATTTT. The chain couples TRBV27 to TRBJ1-5, with D possibly matching TRBD1 (6 bases). Germline-derived CDR1 and CDR2 are MNHEY and SMNVEV (reference sequence). The CDR3 consists of 15 residues. The V end was cut by 1 base, the J end by 5 bases, with 12 bases between.

This clonotype appeared many times. The rearrangement links TRBV20-1 to TRBJ2-1; 7 bases are a match to TRBD2. CDR1 DFQATT and CDR2 SNEGSKA come from the germline V gene (reference sequence). The J segment lost 0 bases and the V segment lost 6 bases, leaving 5 bases of the junction unmatched. CDR3 length equals 14 residues. The CDR3 nucleotides read TGCAGTGCATACTCTAGCGGCTCCTACAATGAGCAGTTCTTC. As protein: CSAYSSGSYNEQFF.

CDR3 in amino acids: CASSTQGRETQYF. The CDR3 DNA follows: TGCGCCAGCTCCACCCAGGGGCGGGAGACCCAGTACTTC. The chain links TRBV5-1 to TRBJ2-5, with D maybe TRBD1 (6 bases). Germline V gives CDR1 SGHRS, CDR2 YFSETQ. With 7 bases removed from V and 5 bases from J, the gap between germline ends came to 15 bases. CDR3 length: 13 amino acids. The full variable domain, rest sourced from reference TRBV5-1 and TRBJ2-5, is KAGVTQTPRYLIKTRGQQVTLSCSPISGHRSVSWYQQTPGQGLQFLFEYFSETQRNKGNFPGRFSGRQFSNSRSEMNVSTLELGDSALYLCASSTQGRETQYFGPGTRLLVL.

The V gene is TRBV19, the J gene TRBJ2-3; D possibly corresponds to TRBD1 (6 bases). CDR1 and CDR2 from the germline V gene are LNHDA and SQIVND (reference sequence). The CDR3 totals 14 residues. The germline V and J ends were trimmed by 5 bases and 0 bases, with 9 bases remaining between them. The CDR3 region is CASSRDRSTDTQYF. The CDR3 DNA sequence: TGTGCCAGTAGTCGAGACAGGAGCACAGATACGCAGTATTTT.

CDR3 bases: TGTGCCAGCAGCCCAGTCTCTAGTGCCTACGAGCAGTACTTC. Amino acid sequence: CASSPVSSAYEQYF. This chain uses TRBV7-2 with TRBJ2-7; unclear D gene. The V and J ends lost 5 bases and 2 bases respectively, with 13 bases between them. The germline CDR1 and CDR2 sequences are SGHTA and FQGNSA. The CDR3 spans 14 residues.

The gene calls are TRBV15 and TRBJ2-5; 10 bases align to TRBD2. The J segment lost 4 bases and the V segment lost 5 bases, leaving 4 bases of the junction unmatched. Germline V lookup: CDR1 LNHNV, CDR2 YYDKDF (reference sequence). This CDR3 has 14 residues. CDR3 in DNA: TGTGCCACCAGCCTACCTAGCGGGAGAGAGACCCAGTACTTC. Protein sequence: CATSLPSGRETQYF.

A few counts support this clonotype. V and J are TRBV7-2 and TRBJ1-5; D unresolved. Germline V CDR1 and CDR2: SGHTA, FQGNSA. V was shortened by 1 base and J by 5 bases, with 12 bases between the two germline ends. The CDR3 consists of 15 residues. CDR3 bases: TGTGCCAGCAGCTTAGTGCCCCTTCAGGATCAGCCCCAGCATTTT. Translating it yields CASSLVPLQDQPQHF. The whole variable domain, filled in from reference TRBV7-2 and TRBJ1-5, reads GAGVSQSPSNKVTEKGKDVELRCDPISGHTALYWYRQSLGQGLEFLIYFQGNSAPDKSGLPSDRFSAERTGGSVSTLTIQRTQQEDSAVYLCASSLVPLQDQPQHFGDGTRLSIL.

The V gene is TRBV20-1, the J gene TRBJ1-3; a possible D gene is TRBD1 (5 bases). Germline V gives CDR1 DFQATT, CDR2 SNEGSKA (reference sequence). Trimming took off 4 bases at V and 0 bases at J, with 22 bases between the two ends. The CDR3 length is 18 residues. In DNA form, the CDR3 reads TGCAGTGCTACAAACCGCCTAAGGGCAGGGAGCTCTGGAAACACCATATATTTT. It yields the protein CSATNRLRAGSSGNTIYF.

The chain uses TRBV5-1 and TRBJ2-7, with 10 bases aligning to TRBD2. V was clipped by 1 base and J by 0 bases; unmatched bases: 7. CDR3 size: 17 residues. Germline lookup yields CDR1 SGHRS and CDR2 YFSETQ. The DNA of the CDR3 is TGCGCCAGCAGCTTGAAAGCGGGAGGGCCTAGCTCCTACGAGCAGTACTTC. It codes for CASSLKAGGPSSYEQYF.

The CDR3, as DNA: TGTGCCACCAGCAGAGATCTGCTGCGGAACACTGAAGCTTTCTTT. It is translated as CATSRDLLRNTEAFF. The chain combines TRBV15 with TRBJ1-1; no firm D call. The CDR3 has 15 residues. Germline-derived CDR1 and CDR2 are LNHNV and YYDKDF (reference sequence). Trimming cost V 0 bases and J 1 base, with 9 bases left between them.

This clonotype has a count of ten or more. The chain is built from TRBV29-1 and TRBJ2-5, with D tentatively TRBD1 (6 bases). The CDR3 consists of 11 residues. CDR1 and CDR2 from the germline V gene are SQVTM and ANQGSEA. The DNA of the CDR3 is TGCAGTCAATTCAGGGGAGAGACCCAGTACTTC. This codes for CSQFRGETQYF.

The CDR3 reads CAMGQGFYEQYF. Here the CDR3 DNA reads TGTGCCATGGGACAGGGGTTTTACGAGCAGTACTTC. This rearrangement joins TRBV6-1 to TRBJ2-7, with 10 bases fitting TRBD1. J was trimmed by 4 bases and V by 10 bases; bases with no gene match: 4. CDR1 is MNHNS and CDR2 is SASEGT in the germline V gene. CDR3 length: 12 amino acids.